Listed here are 3 T cell receptor beta chains from one sample, sequenced in a study of T-cell memory formation after mild COVID-19. TCRdb re-derived calls from the 5' RACE reads in MiXCR, one entry per CDR3 protein. The sample records some 350,000 distinct CDR3 sequences, approximately 15% being singletons. The sequencing input was PBMCs or a T cell subset sorted from them (not recorded which). Source of these receptors: a man aged 18-30 years who had mild COVID-19 (a few samples of this study predate the infection). Cell type and time point are not known.

This clonotype was seen a few times. The chain couples TRBV12-3 or TRBV12-4 to TRBJ2-3; D uncertain. V lost 8 bases and J 0 bases, leaving 9 bases between the germline ends. The CDR3 is made up of 13 amino acids. The CDR3 sequence: CASRTSSTDTQYF. The DNA of the CDR3 is TGTGCCAGCCGAACCTCTAGCACAGATACGCAGTATTTT.

This clonotype showed up just a few times. The chain employs TRBV18 and TRBJ2-3; D not resolved. CDR1 is KGHSH and CDR2 is LQKENI in the germline V gene. CDR3 length equals 12 residues. V gave up 5 bases and J gave up 6 bases, with 9 bases separating them. The CDR3 here is CASSSPVDTQYF. The CDR3 DNA sequence: TGTGCCAGCTCATCCCCCGTGGATACGCAGTATTTT. Variable domain in full (rest from reference TRBV18 and TRBJ2-3): NAGVMQNPRHLVRRRGQEARLRCSPMKGHSHVYWYRQLPEEGLKFMVYLQKENIIDESGMPKERFSAEFPKEGPSILRIQQVVRGDSAAYFCASSSPVDTQYFGPGTRLTVL.

V and J are TRBV18 and TRBJ1-1; D is possibly TRBD1 (6 bases). The germline V gene has CDR1 KGHSH and CDR2 LQKENI. The CDR3 length is 17 residues. V dropped 0 bases and J dropped 4 bases, with 18 bases sitting between them. The CDR3: CASSPPNVNRETTEAFF. The CDR3 DNA reads TGTGCCAGCTCACCACCAAACGTGAACAGGGAGACCACTGAAGCTTTCTTT.